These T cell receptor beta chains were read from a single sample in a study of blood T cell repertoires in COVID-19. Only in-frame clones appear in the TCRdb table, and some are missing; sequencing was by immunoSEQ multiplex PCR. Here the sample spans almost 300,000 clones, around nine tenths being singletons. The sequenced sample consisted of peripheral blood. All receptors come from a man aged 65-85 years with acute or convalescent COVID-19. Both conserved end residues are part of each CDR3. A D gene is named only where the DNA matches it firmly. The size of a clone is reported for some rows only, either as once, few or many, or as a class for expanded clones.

TGTGCCAGTAGATTTCCGGGACAGAGCTCTGGAAACACCATATATTTT,CASRFPGQSSGNTIYF,NA,TRBD1,TRBV19,TRBJ1-3
TGTGCCAGCAGTTTGGGCAGGGCCGGGGAGCTGTTTTTT,CASSLGRAGELFF,NA,NA,TRBV12-3/TRBV12-4,TRBJ2-2
TGCGCCAGCAGCCAATCCCTAGGGGCGCGAGGCGAAAAACTGTTTTTT,CASSQSLGARGEKLFF,NA,NA,TRBV4-3,TRBJ1-4
TGTGCCAGCAGTGCCCGGAGGCCCGGGGATACGCAGTATTTT,CASSARRPGDTQYF,NA,NA,TRBV2,TRBJ2-3
TGTGCCAGCGACAGGGGTCTCAATGAAAAACTGTTTTTT,CASDRGLNEKLFF,NA,TRBD1,TRBV2,TRBJ1-4
TGTGCCAGTAGTCCCCGAGGGCGGGGGGACAATGAGCAGTTCTTC,CASSPRGRGDNEQFF,NA,TRBD2,TRBV19,TRBJ2-1
TGTGCCAGCAGTGAGAGTGGCAGGCTACTGTATGGCTACACCTTC,CASSESGRLLYGYTF,NA,NA,TRBV2,TRBJ1-2
TGCGCCAGCAGCTTGGGTACGAGAGATTACAATGAGCAGTTCTTC,CASSLGTRDYNEQFF,once,NA,TRBV5-1,TRBJ2-1
TGTGCCATCAGTACCGACAGAAACCGCTCCTACAATGAGCAGTTCTTC,CAISTDRNRSYNEQFF,NA,NA,TRBV10-3,TRBJ2-1
TGTGCCAGTAGCCTTAGCGGGGGGACTACCGGGGAGCTGTTTTTT,CASSLSGGTTGELFF,NA,TRBD2,TRBV19,TRBJ2-2
TGTGCCAGCAGCGTTGGATTAGCGGAAGAGACCCAGTACTTC,CASSVGLAEETQYF,once,NA,TRBV9,TRBJ2-5
TGTGCCAGCAGTGAGGAAGGGGGCAATCAGCCCCAGCATTTT,CASSEEGGNQPQHF,few,NA,TRBV2,TRBJ1-5
TGTGCCAGCACGCAGGGGTACGAGCAGTACTTC,CASTQGYEQYF,few,NA,TRBV6-5,TRBJ2-7
TGTGCCAGCAGTTTAACGGGCCAGGGACTCGGGGCTTTCTTT,CASSLTGQGLGAFF,NA,NA,TRBV28,TRBJ1-1
TGTGCCAGCAGTTACGGGAGGGCTTTCTTT,CASSYGRAFF,NA,NA,TRBV28,TRBJ1-1
TGTGCCACCTTCCGATCCGAGGAAAAACTGTTTTTT,CATFRSEEKLFF,NA,NA,TRBV6-5,TRBJ1-4
TGTGCCAGCTCACCCTCGGACAGGGGTACAGATACGCAGTATTTT,CASSPSDRGTDTQYF,NA,TRBD1,TRBV18,TRBJ2-3
TGTGCCAGCAGTTTAGTCGTTGCCTACGAGCAGTACTTC,CASSLVVAYEQYF,NA,NA,TRBV12-3/TRBV12-4,TRBJ2-7
TGTGCCACCACCGGGACAGGGGTCGAGCAGTACTTC,CATTGTGVEQYF,NA,TRBD1,TRBV6-5,TRBJ2-7
TGTGCCTGGGCCTTAGGGGGGGCGTATGGCTACACCTTC,CAWALGGAYGYTF,NA,NA,TRBV30,TRBJ1-2
TGTGCCAGCAGTTTAATTGGCAGGGCTATAACTAATGAAAAACTGTTTTTT,CASSLIGRAITNEKLFF,NA,NA,TRBV28,TRBJ1-4
TGTGCCAGCAGCCAAGGGGGGCAGAGCACAGATACGCAGTATTTT,CASSQGGQSTDTQYF,NA,NA,TRBV4-2,TRBJ2-3
TGTGCCAGCAGCCCGCCCGGGACAGGGCTCACAGATACGCAGTATTTT,CASSPPGTGLTDTQYF,NA,TRBD1,TRBV7-9,TRBJ2-3
TGCAGCGTCACCGGGACTAGCGGGAGCTTAAGGCAGTACTTC,CSVTGTSGSLRQYF,few,TRBD2,TRBV29-1,TRBJ2-7
TGCGCCAGCAGCTCACAGGGGCCGACGGGGGGCTACACCTTC,CASSSQGPTGGYTF,NA,TRBD1,TRBV5-1,TRBJ1-2
TGTGCCAGCAGCCAAGCGGGGAATAATCAGCCCCAGCATTTT,CASSQAGNNQPQHF,NA,NA,TRBV3-1/TRBV3-2,TRBJ1-5
TGTGCCTGGAGCGGGGATACAGATACGCAGTATTTT,CAWSGDTDTQYF,few,NA,TRBV30,TRBJ2-3
TGTGCCAGTAGTATAAGAAAACAGGGCTACGAGCAGTACTTC,CASSIRKQGYEQYF,few,NA,TRBV19,TRBJ2-7
TGTGCCTTCGGGACTAGGGGTGTATGTACGCAGTATTTT,CAFGTRGVCTQYF,NA,TRBD2,TRBV7-2,TRBJ2-3
TGTGCCAGCAGCTCGGCACAGGGGGTTGGCTATGGCTACACCTTC,CASSSAQGVGYGYTF,NA,TRBD1,TRBV11-2,TRBJ1-2
TGCAGTGTTATACGGACAGATCAAGCTTTCTTT,CSVIRTDQAFF,NA,NA,TRBV20-1,TRBJ1-1
TGTGCCAGCAGCGTAGTGGGAGCTTCCGGGGAGCTGTTTTTT,CASSVVGASGELFF,NA,NA,TRBV9,TRBJ2-2
TGTGCCAGCATGGCAGGGGCAACTAACTATGGCTACACCTTC,CASMAGATNYGYTF,NA,NA,TRBV28,TRBJ1-2
TGTGCCAGCAGCTTAGCCTATAGGGGAGGTGCGGAGCTGTTTTTT,CASSLAYRGGAELFF,NA,NA,TRBV7-3,TRBJ2-2
TGTGCCAGCAGCTCAGGGGGCCTAATCTATGGCTACACCTTC,CASSSGGLIYGYTF,NA,TRBD1,TRBV5-8,TRBJ1-2
TGTGCCAGCTCAAAACAGGGTAACACTGAAGCTTTCTTT,CASSKQGNTEAFF,NA,NA,TRBV18,TRBJ1-1
TGTGCCAGCAGCTTAGATGTACTATACAATGAGCAGTTCTTC,CASSLDVLYNEQFF,once,NA,TRBV7-9,TRBJ2-1
TGTGCCAGCAGTTACACTAGCGGGGGTGAGACCCAGTACTTC,CASSYTSGGETQYF,NA,TRBD2,TRBV6-6,TRBJ2-5
TGTGCCAGCAGCTATGGGACTAGCGGGAGGTTTAGCTCCTACGAGCAGTACTTC,CASSYGTSGRFSSYEQYF,few,TRBD2,TRBV3-1/TRBV3-2,TRBJ2-7
TGCGCCAGCAGCCAAGTACAGGGGGCGCAAGGCTACACCTTC,CASSQVQGAQGYTF,NA,TRBD1,TRBV4-1,TRBJ1-2
TGTGCCAGCAGCTCAAGGACAGGGGGGACGGAGACCCAGTACTTC,CASSSRTGGTETQYF,NA,TRBD1,TRBV7-3,TRBJ2-5
TGTGCCAGCAGCCCCCCGGCTAGCGGCTACGAGCAGTACTTC,CASSPPASGYEQYF,NA,TRBD2,TRBV7-9,TRBJ2-7
TGCGCCAGCAGCCCAATGGGACATGGCACCGGGGAGCTGTTTTTT,CASSPMGHGTGELFF,NA,NA,TRBV5-1,TRBJ2-2
TGTGCCAGCAGCGAGACTAGCGGGTATACCTACGAGCAGTACTTC,CASSETSGYTYEQYF,NA,TRBD2,TRBV7-2,TRBJ2-7
TGTGCCAGCAGGGATTGGAAGGGGGGGTCCGATACGCAGTATTTT,CASRDWKGGSDTQYF,once,NA,TRBV28,TRBJ2-3